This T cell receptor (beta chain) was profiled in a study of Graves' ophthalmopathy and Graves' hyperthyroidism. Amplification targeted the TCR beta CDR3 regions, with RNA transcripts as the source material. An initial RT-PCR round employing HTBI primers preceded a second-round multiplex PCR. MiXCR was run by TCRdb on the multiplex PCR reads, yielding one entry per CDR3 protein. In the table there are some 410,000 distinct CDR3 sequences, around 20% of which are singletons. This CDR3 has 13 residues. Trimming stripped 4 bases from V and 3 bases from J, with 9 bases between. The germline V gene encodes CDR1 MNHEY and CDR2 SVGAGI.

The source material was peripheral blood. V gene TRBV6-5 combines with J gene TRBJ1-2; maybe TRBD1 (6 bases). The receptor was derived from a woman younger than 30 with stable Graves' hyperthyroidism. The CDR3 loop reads CASSSRQDYGYTF. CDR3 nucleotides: TGTGCCAGCAGTTCCAGACAGGACTATGGCTACACCTTC.